Listed here are 9 T cell receptor beta chains from one sample, sequenced in a study of Tregs in tolerant kidney transplant recipients. Some clones are missing from TCRdb's copy, which holds only in-frame ones; the method was immunoSEQ multiplex PCR. The sample features 2,000 to 2,500 clones, with around 41% in its top ten. Recipients received nonmyeloablative bone marrow transplants from related graft donors, with transient mixed chimerism. Sequences were derived from CD8+ T cells from blood (PBMCs), sampled 6 months after the transplant. These receptors were collected from a human patient who received a combined kidney and bone marrow transplant. Among the T cells, some may be from the graft donor.

A remark on this clone: The DNA ends 3 residues before the CDR3 does, and the rest of the CDR3 is filled in from the germline J gene. The gene calls are TRBV5-4 and TRBJ1-2; TRBD1 might be the D (6 bases). The germline gives CDR1 SGHNT, CDR2 YYREEE (reference sequence). V was trimmed by 4 bases and J by 7 bases, leaving 11 bases between them. The CDR3 runs 12 residues. The DNA read from the CDR3 is TGTGCCAGCAGCAAGACAGGCGGTGGC. It is translated as CASSKTGGG. The whole CDR3 reads CASSKTGGGYTF.

A note on this clone: Sequencing ends 3 residues short of the CDR3 end; the germline J gene provides the rest. This sequence joins TRBV5-8 and TRBJ2-1; D is undetermined. In germline, CDR1 is SGHTS, CDR2 YDEGEE. The CDR3 contains 12 residues. V lost 0 bases to trimming and J lost 6 bases, with 4 bases between them. The CDR3 sequence: CASSLGLNEQFF. The part of the CDR3 DNA that was read is TGTGCCAGCAGCTTGGGGCTCAATGAG. Full variable domain (outside the CDR3, taken from reference TRBV5-8 and TRBJ2-1): EAGVTQSPTHLIKTRGQQATLRCSPISGHTSVYWYQQALGLGLQFLLWYDEGEERNRGNFPPRFSGRQFPNYSSELNVNALELEDSALYLCASSLGLNEQFFGPGTRLTVL.

Regarding this clone: The sequence runs out 3 residues before the end of the CDR3; the remainder is reconstructed from the germline J gene. The chain is built from TRBV5-1 and TRBJ2-7; D ambiguous. Trimming cost V 0 bases and J 0 bases, with 4 bases left between them. The CDR3 has 13 amino acids. Germline CDR1 reads SGHRS; CDR2 reads YFSETQ. Partial CDR3 DNA: TGCGCCAGCAGCTTGGTCTCCTCCTACGAG. This translates into CASSLVSSYE. The full CDR3 is CASSLVSSYEQYF.

With regard to this clone: The read halts 3 residues ahead of the CDR3 end, with the missing end drawn from the germline J gene. The chain couples TRBV5-1 to TRBJ1-1; D is possibly TRBD1 (5 bases). This CDR3 has 13 amino acids. The germline V gene encodes CDR1 SGHRS and CDR2 YFSETQ. Trimming took 4 bases from V and 1 from J, leaving 8 bases between them. The CDR3: CASSGGANTEAFF. The CDR3 bases that were read are TGCGCCAGCAGCGGCGGGGCGAACACTGAA. The full variable domain, with the rest looked up from reference TRBV5-1 and TRBJ1-1, is KAGVTQTPRYLIKTRGQQVTLSCSPISGHRSVSWYQQTPGQGLQFLFEYFSETQRNKGNFPGRFSGRQFSNSRSEMNVSTLELGDSALYLCASSGGANTEAFFGQGTRLTVV.

As concerns this clone: The read ends 3 residues shy of where the CDR3 ends; the end is completed using the germline J gene. The V and J genes are TRBV19 and TRBJ2-2; 12 nucleotides align to TRBD2. With 5 bases clipped from V and 2 bases from J, the junction kept 9 bases outside the gene matches. Germline V CDR1 and CDR2: LNHDA, SQIVND (reference sequence). The CDR3 covers 18 residues. CDR3 amino acids: CASSWKKLAGGNTGELFF. The sequenced part of the CDR3 DNA is TGTGCCAGTAGTTGGAAGAAACTAGCGGGGGGTAACACCGGGGAG. The full variable domain, with the rest looked up from reference TRBV19 and TRBJ2-2, is DGGITQSPKYLFRKEGQNVTLSCEQNLNHDAMYWYRQDPGQGLRLIYYSQIVNDFQKGDIAEGYSVSREKKESFPLTVTSAQKNPTAFYLCASSWKKLAGGNTGELFFGEGSRLTVL.

Points on this clone: The CDR3 goes on 3 residues after the read ends, and that part is filled in from the germline J gene. The chain recombines TRBV7-9 with TRBJ2-1, with a tentative D call TRBD2 (6 bases). There are 13 residues in the CDR3. The germline gives CDR1 SEHNR, CDR2 FQNEAQ (reference sequence). V lost 6 bases, J lost 9 bases, and 15 bases lay in between. The CDR3 bases that were read are TGTGCCAGCAGGGGACGACTAGACGGTGAG. It codes for CASRGRLDGE. The full CDR3 sequence reads CASRGRLDGEQFF.

As concerns this clone: The CDR3 end is not reached by the read, which stops 3 residues before it; the germline J gene fills it in. The V call is TRBV5-4, the J call TRBJ2-3, with 12 bases lining up with TRBD2. V gave up 3 bases and J gave up 2 bases; unmatched junction bases: 4. The CDR3 covers 16 residues. Germline loops: CDR1 SGHNT, CDR2 YYREEE (reference sequence). The CDR3 loop reads CASSSLAGGVTDTQYF. The CDR3 DNA, read in part, is TGTGCCAGCAGCTCCCTAGCGGGAGGGGTCACAGATACG.

This clone is labeled medium-sized based on frequency. With the read ending 3 residues before the CDR3 end, the germline J gene is used to fill in that end. J is TRBJ2-3 and V is TRBV5-1, with 7 bases lining up with TRBD1. The J segment lost 4 bases and the V segment lost 2 bases, leaving 7 bases of the junction unmatched. CDR3 length equals 15 residues. CDR1 and CDR2 (germline): SGHRS, YFSETQ. CDR3 residues: CASSFEGASADTQYF. CDR3 DNA (partial): TGCGCCAGCAGCTTCGAGGGGGCGAGCGCAGATACG.

The part of the CDR3 DNA that was read is TGCGCCAGCAGCGAGACTAGCTCCTACGAG. Its protein is CASSETSSYE. The CDR3 reads in full as CASSETSSYEQYF. This sequence joins TRBV4-1 and TRBJ2-7, with D possibly matching TRBD2 (6 bases). The missing CDR3 end, 3 residues past where the read stops, is filled in from the germline J gene. Germline lookup yields CDR1 MGHRA and CDR2 YSYEKL. The CDR3 covers 13 residues. The V end lost 5 bases, the J end lost 0 bases, and 8 bases lay between the germline ends.